This T cell receptor beta chain was identified during a study of T-cell reconstitution after alpha-beta-depleted transplantation in children. TCRbeta library preparation incorporated unique molecular identifiers. A single record per CDR3 protein comes from TCRdb applying MiXCR to the PCR reads. The sample holds hundreds of thousands of distinct CDR3 sequences, more than 8% seen once. This clonotype was counted a few times. Germline CDR1 is MGHRA and CDR2 is YSYEKL. The CDR3 spans 15 residues. The germline V and J ends were trimmed by 0 bases and 4 bases, with 7 bases remaining between them. The sequence was collected from a human donor who donated a stem cell graft to a child with SCID. Sequencing was performed on PBMCs from the stem cell graft donor, taken from the stem cell graft. This chain links TRBV4-1 with TRBJ1-6; possible D gene TRBD1, 5 bases. The CDR3 DNA reads TGCGCCAGCAGCCAAGATGCAGGGTATAATTCACCCCTCCACTTT. Encoded protein: CASSQDAGYNSPLHF.